This TCR beta chain was retrieved from a study of cytomegalovirus exposure and HLA in healthy donors. Study information: Out of 350 to 400 genotyped donors, approximately 84% belonged to the Caucasian-associated ancestry cluster. Study-wide findings and caveats: TCR beta V segments were, for the most part, productive about 87% or about 30% of the time in an earlier analysis. The study put 160 or so TCR beta chains on its list as cytomegalovirus-associated.

In the case of this clone: Its antigen remains unknown.

The PCR was carried out with 60 Vbeta primers and 13 Jbeta primers. Produced via immunoSEQ multiplex PCR; TCRdb's table is partial and in-frame only. The sample has 130,000 or so clones; around 66% are singletons. Healthy people donating bone marrow made up the donors. Sequenced sample: PBMCs. This receptor was taken from a middle-aged woman in good health and CMV-seropositive.

This CDR3 is CASSRGASTDTQYF. The CDR3 DNA sequence: TGTGCCAGCAGCCGGGGTGCTAGCACAGATACGCAGTATTTT. V is TRBV7-9 and J is TRBJ2-3; a possible D gene is TRBD2 (5 bases). Germline CDR1 and CDR2: SEHNR and FQNEAQ (reference sequence). V was trimmed by 5 bases and J by 0 bases, leaving 9 bases between them. The CDR3 spans 14 residues.